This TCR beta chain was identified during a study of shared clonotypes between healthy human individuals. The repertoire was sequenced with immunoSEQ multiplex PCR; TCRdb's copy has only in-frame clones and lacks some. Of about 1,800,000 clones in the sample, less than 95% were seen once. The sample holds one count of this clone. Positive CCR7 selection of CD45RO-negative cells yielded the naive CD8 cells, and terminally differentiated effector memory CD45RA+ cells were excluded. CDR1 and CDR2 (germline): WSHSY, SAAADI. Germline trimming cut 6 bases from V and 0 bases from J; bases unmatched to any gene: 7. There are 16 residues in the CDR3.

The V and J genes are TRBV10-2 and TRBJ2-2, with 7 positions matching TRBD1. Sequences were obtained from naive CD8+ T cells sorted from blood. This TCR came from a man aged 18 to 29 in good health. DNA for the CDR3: TGCGCCAGCAGAGCGACAGGGCCTACGAACACCGGGGAGCTGTTTTTT. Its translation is CASRATGPTNTGELFF.